This TCR beta chain was recorded in a study of blood T cell repertoires in COVID-19. Study background: From T cells, B-cell-depleted T cells, or PBMCs came the material, which was cDNA or gDNA.

Repertoires were generated with immunoSEQ multiplex PCR, while TCRdb's copy carries only in-frame clones and drops some. The profile covers a few hundred thousand clones, with around 85% appearing a single time and roughly a sixth taken by the ten largest. The CDR3 totals 14 residues. Germline V gives CDR1 MDHEN, CDR2 SYDVKM. Trimming removed 2 bases at V and 5 bases at J, with 10 bases between. Sequencing was performed on PBMCs or T cells enriched from blood (not recorded which). The clonotype comes from a man aged 40-49 years who had recovered from COVID-19. This chain connects TRBV28 to TRBJ1-5, with TRBD1 as a possible D gene (6 bases). The CDR3, as DNA: TGTGCCAGCAGTTTACGGGGGGCCTATCAGCCCCAGCATTTT. It specifies CASSLRGAYQPQHF.